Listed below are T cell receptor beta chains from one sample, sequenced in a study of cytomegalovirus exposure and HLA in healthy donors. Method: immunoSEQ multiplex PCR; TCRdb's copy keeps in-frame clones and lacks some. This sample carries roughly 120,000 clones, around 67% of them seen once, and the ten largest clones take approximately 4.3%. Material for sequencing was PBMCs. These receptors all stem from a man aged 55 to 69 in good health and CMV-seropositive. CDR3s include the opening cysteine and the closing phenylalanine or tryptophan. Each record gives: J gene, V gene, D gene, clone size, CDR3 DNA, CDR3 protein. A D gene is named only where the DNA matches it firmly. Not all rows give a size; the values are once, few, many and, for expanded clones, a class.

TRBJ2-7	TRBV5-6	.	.	TGTGCCAGCAGCACCCCCGGAGGGTACTACGAGCAGTACTTC	CASSTPGGYYEQYF
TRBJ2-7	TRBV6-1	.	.	TGTGCCAGCAGTGAATCACCAGGGGCCTTCTACGAGCAGTACTTC	CASSESPGAFYEQYF
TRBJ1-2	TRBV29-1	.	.	TGCAGCGTCGAACCTGCAGGGTCTGCCTATGGCTACACCTTC	CSVEPAGSAYGYTF
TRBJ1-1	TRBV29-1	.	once	TGCAGCGGTGCGGGAGCTAACACTGAAGCTTTCTTT	CSGAGANTEAFF
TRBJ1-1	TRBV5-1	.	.	TGCGCCAGCAGCCCGAGGAAGGAGCTGGACACTGAAGCTTTCTTT	CASSPRKELDTEAFF
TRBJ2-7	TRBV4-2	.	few	TGTGCCAGCAGGCAGGGCCTACCCCCCTACGAGCAGTACTTC	CASRQGLPPYEQYF
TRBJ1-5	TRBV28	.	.	TGTGCCAGCAGTTTATATGCGGCGGAGTATCAGCCCCAGCATTTT	CASSLYAAEYQPQHF
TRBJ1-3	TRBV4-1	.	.	TGCGCCAGCAGCCAACCCGGACAGATCTCGGGAAACACCATATATTTT	CASSQPGQISGNTIYF
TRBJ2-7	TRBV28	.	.	TGTGCCAGCGCCGGGTACGAGCAGTACTTC	CASAGYEQYF
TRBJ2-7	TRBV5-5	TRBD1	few	TGTGCCAGCAGCTTAGGGACAGACGAGCAGTACTTC	CASSLGTDEQYF
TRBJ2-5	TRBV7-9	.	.	TGTGCCAGCAGCCTGAGCGTGGAGACCCAGTACTTC	CASSLSVETQYF
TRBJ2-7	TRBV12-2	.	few	TGTGCAAGTCGCTTAGCGTACCGGTCCCTAGTAGGCGTCTACGAGCAGTACTTC	CASRLAYRSLVGVYEQYF
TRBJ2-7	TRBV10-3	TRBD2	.	TGTGCCATTTGGCGGGGGGGAAGCTACGAGCAGTACTTC	CAIWRGGSYEQYF
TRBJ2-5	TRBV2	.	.	TGTGCCAGCAGACTCAAGTACCAAGAGACCCAGTACTTC	CASRLKYQETQYF
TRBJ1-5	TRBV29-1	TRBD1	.	TGCAGCGTGGGACAGGGACCAAATCAGCCCCAGCATTTT	CSVGQGPNQPQHF
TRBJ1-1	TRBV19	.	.	TGTGCCAGTAGTATAGGACAGGCTCTCACAGAAGCTTTCTTT	CASSIGQALTEAFF
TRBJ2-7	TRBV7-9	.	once	TGTGCCAGCAGCCACGGGAAGACCTCTATGTTTCAGCAGTACTTC	CASSHGKTSMFQQYF
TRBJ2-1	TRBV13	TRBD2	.	TGTGCCAGCAGCTTCCGCGGGGGAGGACTGGGTGAGCAGTTCTTC	CASSFRGGGLGEQFF
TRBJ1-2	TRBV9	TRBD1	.	TGTGCCAGCAGCGGAACAGGGGGCTCTATCTATGGCTACACCTTC	CASSGTGGSIYGYTF
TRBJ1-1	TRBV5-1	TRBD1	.	TGCGCCAGCAGCTTGGGGGACAGGGTAGCAAACACTGAAGCTTTCTTT	CASSLGDRVANTEAFF
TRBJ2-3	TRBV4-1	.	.	TGCGCCAGCAGCCTTGCGGGCGGGGGCGGCACAGATACGCAGTATTTT	CASSLAGGGGTDTQYF
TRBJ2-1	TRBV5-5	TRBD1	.	TGTGCCAGCAGCTTGAGGGACAGATACAATGAGCAGTTCTTC	CASSLRDRYNEQFF
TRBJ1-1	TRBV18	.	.	TGTGCCAGCTCACCCGCCAGGGGAACTGAAGCTTTCTTT	CASSPARGTEAFF
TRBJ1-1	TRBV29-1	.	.	TGCAGCGTTGGGGCAGGAGGAGGCACTGAAGCTTTCTTT	CSVGAGGGTEAFF
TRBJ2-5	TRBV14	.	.	TGTGCCAGCAGCCAATATGAGGGATCTAGGACCCAGTACTTC	CASSQYEGSRTQYF
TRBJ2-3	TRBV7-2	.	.	TGTGCCAGCAGCTCCGCCCGAAGGTCGGGTCGGTCAGATACGCAGTATTTT	CASSSARRSGRSDTQYF
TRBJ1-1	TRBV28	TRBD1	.	TGTGCCAGCAGGAGGACAGGGATTATGAACACTGAAGCTTTCTTT	CASRRTGIMNTEAFF
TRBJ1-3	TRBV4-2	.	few	TGTGCCAGCAGCCAGCCGGTCGGCGGGGGAAACACCATATATTTT	CASSQPVGGGNTIYF
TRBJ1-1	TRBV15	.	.	TGTGCCACCAGCAGAGTTAACAGGGAAGCTTTCTTT	CATSRVNREAFF
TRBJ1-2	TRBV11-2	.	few	TGTGCCAGCAGCTTAGGACAGGACTATGGCTACACCTTC	CASSLGQDYGYTF